This entry is about one TCR beta chain. This entry is derived from a study of blood T cell repertoires in COVID-19. Study details: Samples came from the United States, Italy and Spain, spanning acute and convalescent COVID-19. Sources were T cells, B-cell-depleted T cells, or PBMCs; the material itself was cDNA or gDNA.

In the authors' methods: How many nucleated cells were present was estimated from reference gene primer amplification. The method was immunoSEQ multiplex PCR; TCRdb's version includes in-frame clones alone and lacks a portion of them. D and trimming come from the DNA, and the V and J calls and clone size come from that table. The table has about 120,000 clones, about nine tenths seen once. The length of the CDR3 is 17 residues. The germline V gene has CDR1 WNHNN and CDR2 SYGVQD (reference sequence). J gave up 9 bases and V 6 bases, and 12 bases lay outside the gene matches. The sample was peripheral blood. J is TRBJ2-1 and V is TRBV10-1, with TRBD2 matching 15 bases. This sequence was found in a human donor with active COVID-19. The donor label of this sample is uncertain. The CDR3 is CASSNQMGLAGGSEQFF. The CDR3 nucleotides are TGCGCCAGCAGCAATCAAATGGGACTAGCGGGGGGTTCTGAGCAGTTCTTC.